This TCR beta chain was identified during a study of cytomegalovirus exposure and HLA in healthy donors (TCRdb year 2017). About the investigation overall: An earlier analysis of about 530 of the donors reported 276 Gb of sequence data and about 120 million unique TCR beta sequences obtained from around 180 million T cells. To study patterns of TCR occurrence, a later analysis re-analyzed previously published TCR beta repertoires from 700 or so donors and added high-resolution HLA genotyping. In the later analysis, no new phenotypic data were used to find candidate immune exposures; instead, reliance was placed on TCR beta sequences and their occurrence across donors. Donor age, sex, ethnicity and CMV serostatus were compiled together with the repertoire data. In addition to the first cohort of hundreds of subjects, a separate validation cohort of approximately 130 different subjects was used. To predict cytomegalovirus infection status, the study brought together high-throughput TCR immunosequencing, statistical association of individual TCRs with disease status, and machine learning. To decide whether each TCR beta V gene segment behaved as functional or pseudogenic, an earlier analysis of some 600 of the donors relied on high-throughput TCR beta sequencing. The genetic ancestry cluster associated with self-reported Caucasian donors included 81% of the roughly 410 genotyped donors. On average, approximately 250,000 unique TCR beta nucleotide sequences were sequenced per donor among about 400 genotyped donors of the cohort, with about 19% of those sequences being non-productive. The study aimed to test whether cataloging public T cell receptors could reveal signatures of past pathogen exposure. A later genetic analysis took genome-wide SNP genotypes for about 55% of the roughly 670 donors and used that subset as a discovery cohort. All discovery cohort repertoires had been generated on a single sequencing platform. Typing coverage differed by locus: A, B, C, DRB1 and DQB1 were typed in about 620-630 donors, DQA1 in approximately 520, DPA1 in nearly 610, and DPB1 in around 440. The T cell repertoires of under 700 subjects were profiled by immunosequencing and related to cytomegalovirus serostatus. A handful of DR-DQ haplotypes were handled as single units for association and clustering because linkage in the cohort was strong. HLA typing included class I and class II loci at four-digit resolution. Approximately 330 gigabases of sequencing data and 75 million to 85 million unique TCR sequences made up an early release that covered roughly 670 HLA-typed donors. The research as a whole found: Most CMV-associated TCR beta chains appeared to be HLA-restricted in a later analysis, and the HLA associations seemed to be driven largely by CMV exposure. The earlier analysis of approximately 560 of the donors excluded 15 to 20 rarely observed V segments, including chromosome 9 orphons, because counts were too low. Most TCR sequences were seen in very few donors, while some public TCRs were found in many individuals. Because HLA typing was unavailable for some donors at each locus, only the typed subset was used in association tests. Some IMGT-functional V segments, including TRBV6-2 and TRBV6-3, could not be told apart with the 87-base-pair reads, so those segments were excluded. Presence/absence analyses assumed roughly uniform sequencing depth across donors, an assumption that may not hold. At a false discovery rate of 0.05, a later analysis linked around 17,000 TCR beta sequences to specific HLA alleles. A later genetic analysis reported fewer N-insertions in productive TCRs among donors in an Asian-associated ancestry cluster than the approximately 670-donor mean. An earlier analysis of approximately 540 of the donors showed that most TCR beta V segments appeared in productive rearrangements either about 87% or about 30% of the time, which broadly matched IMGT annotations. Several of the top co-occurrence clusters appeared to be linked to parvovirus B19, influenza, CMV and Epstein-Barr virus, according to a later analysis. In this cohort, only TCR beta chains were sequenced, and detectable features were limited by the absence of alpha or paired-chain data. Correlated functional status among segregating V segments might be attributable to linkage disequilibrium, but an unknown experimental factor could not be ruled out. Cytomegalovirus status was reported to be diagnosed by the classifier with high specificity and sensitivity in both the original and validation cohorts. When HLA alleles, especially DR and DQ, strongly co-occurred, attributing TCR associations to individual alleles was difficult. The study gave a list of about 160 TCR beta chains associated with cytomegalovirus. In a later analysis, TCR association rates were found to vary across HLA loci, with the most associated TCRs seen for DRB1 alleles and the fewest for HLA-C alleles. A later genetic analysis associated a missense DCLRE1C variant with V-gene and J-gene trimming of TCR beta chains, and an independent cohort replicated the association. It was suggested by the authors that the approach could potentially be generalized to other disease states and immunological phenotypes. Compared with equally common non-associated chains, HLA-associated TCR beta chains in a later analysis were more clonally expanded and had lower generation probabilities. A further reported finding was that TCR beta sequences accurately predicted the HLA-A and HLA-B alleles for most subjects in the first cohort. A cluster of highly shared sequence variants was judged likely to be a technical artifact of the sequencing pipeline. The only immune exposure information available for the cohort was CMV serostatus. Three of the identified cytomegalovirus-associated TCR beta chains were confirmed in vitro to be specific for cytomegalovirus antigens.

The cohort was made up of under 800 healthy bone marrow donors. At the time of sampling, all cohort members were nominally healthy, though unrecorded immune exposures were likely present. The donor tested CMV seropositive, placing the donor among the 310 or so seropositive members of the cohort. Each donor provided a peripheral blood sample, and peripheral blood mononuclear cells were used for TCR beta sequencing. The Qiagen DNeasy Blood Extraction Kit was used to extract genomic DNA from the blood cell samples. With regard to this clone: It lacks a known antigen. The sample holds no much larger clone one base away, and base qualities are not on file.

Library construction relied on the immunoSEQ multiplex PCR assay. A mixture of 60 forward primers for TCR Vbeta segments and 13 reverse primers for TCR Jbeta segments was used in the multiplex PCR. The CDR3 region of rearranged TCR beta genes was amplified from genomic DNA with a multiplex PCR assay. On the Illumina HiSeq System, the amplified TCR beta libraries were sequenced as 87-base-pair reads. Per the authors' processing: A later analysis tallied around 87 million unique TCR beta chains across the 666 repertoires, and approximately 9.9 million of those chains were shared by two or more donors. A nearest-neighbor algorithm error-corrected the raw reads and collapsed the reads into unique sequences, merging closely related sequences to remove PCR and sequencing errors. Alignment of CDR3 sequences to IMGT reference sequences was used to assign V, D and J gene segments. For a sequence to be retained, a match of at least six nucleotides was required to both a V gene segment and a J gene segment. Rearrangements were classified as productive when the CDR3 lacked stop codons and remained in frame with V and J, and all other rearrangements were classified as non-productive. Following IMGT convention, CDR3 was defined as the stretch from the second conserved V-encoded cysteine up to the conserved J-encoded phenylalanine. The earlier analysis of some 540 of the donors excluded any sequence lacking an unambiguous match to a single V gene segment. In an earlier analysis of some 590 of the donors, a V segment was called functional when productive rearrangements were above 56.7%, and segregating when the standard deviation between donors exceeded 5%. A statistical classification framework was developed to diagnose cytomegalovirus status using the catalog of TCR beta chain sequences. A later analysis assigned V and J genes by comparing TCR nucleotide sequences with IMGT/GENE-DB human TR gene sequences. In a later analysis, CDR3 sequences and most-parsimonious VDJ recombination scenarios were assigned using the TCRdist pipeline. In a later analysis, each TCR beta chain was defined by its CDR3 amino acid sequence together with its V-gene family, and reads lacking a unique V-gene family were excluded. A later analysis removed several hundred highly shared, low-generation-probability nucleotide sequences to deal with suspected cross-contamination and a sequencing artifact. A later analysis calculated a clonal expansion index for each public chain from normalized within-repertoire ranks of inferred template counts. Generation probabilities in a later analysis came from a VDJ recombination model fitted to out-of-frame rearrangements, and those results were checked against IGoR. In a later analysis, TCR-TCR, TCR-HLA and TCR-CMV co-occurrence was scored with hypergeometric tests, and a repertoire-size bias correction was applied to TCR pairs. In a later analysis, false discovery rates were estimated by permuting HLA or CMV assignments 20 times. In a later analysis, co-occurring TCRs were grouped with DBSCAN, and TCRdist sequence similarity was added when clustering was performed within HLA-allele-positive subsets. Co-occurrence clustering excluded repertoires with fewer than 30,000 or more than 120,000 public chains, plus five with anomalous nucleotide sharing. This immuneACCESS table, as held by TCRdb, lists in-frame sequences with V and J called but not all clones. Of the missing ones, under half trace to an unresolved V gene in checked studies; the others have no known cause. Clone size and the V and J calls come from that table; the DNA yielded D and trimming. This sample gives 100,000 to 130,000 clones in total; around 72% of them show up just once. The biggest ten clones account for 13% to 15% of the sample.

Spanning cysteine to phenylalanine, the CDR3 consists of 16 amino acids. Only the CDR3 region is kept as DNA, spanning 48 bases read in frame from base 1. V ends up 1 base short and J 2 bases short, with an unmatched junction base count of 5. The germline V gene provides CDR1 KGHSH and CDR2 LQKENI. This sequence was found in a woman between 40 and 55 years old in good health and CMV-seropositive. The specimen was PBMCs. The chain employs TRBV18 and TRBJ2-3, and 8 junctional nucleotides match TRBD2. The nucleotides are TGTGCCAGCTCACCACGATTGACTAGCGTCACAGATACGCAGTATTTT. It translates as CASSPRLTSVTDTQYF.